Included here is one T cell receptor beta chain sequence, with context. These data are taken from a study of blood T cell repertoires in COVID-19. The overall study: Acute-phase and convalescent COVID-19 samples originated in the United States, Italy and Spain. Sources were T cells, B-cell-depleted T cells, or PBMCs; the material itself was cDNA or gDNA.

Germline-derived CDR1 and CDR2 are SGHNT and YYREEE (reference sequence). The length of the CDR3 is 16 residues. With 5 bases clipped from V and 8 bases from J, the junction kept 11 bases outside the gene matches. Some clones are missing from TCRdb's copy, which holds only in-frame ones; the method was immunoSEQ multiplex PCR. The data contain approximately 78,000 clones, 88% of them singletons. The sequenced sample was peripheral blood. This chain uses TRBV5-4 with TRBJ2-1, with 12 bases that match TRBD2. The receptor comes from a man aged 50 to 59 with acute or convalescent COVID-19. The CDR3 bases are TGTGCCAGCAGTTATGATATCGGACTAGCGGGGCATGAGCAGTTCTTC. It is translated as CASSYDIGLAGHEQFF.